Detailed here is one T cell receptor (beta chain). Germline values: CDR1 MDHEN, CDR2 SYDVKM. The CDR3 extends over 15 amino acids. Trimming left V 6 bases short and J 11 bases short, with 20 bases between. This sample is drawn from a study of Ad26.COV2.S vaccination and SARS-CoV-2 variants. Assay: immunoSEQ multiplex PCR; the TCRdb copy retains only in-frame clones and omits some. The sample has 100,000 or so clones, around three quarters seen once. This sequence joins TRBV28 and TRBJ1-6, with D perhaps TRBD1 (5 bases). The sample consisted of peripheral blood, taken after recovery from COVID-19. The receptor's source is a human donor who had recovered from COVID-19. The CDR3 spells CASSHSGQGPTPLHF. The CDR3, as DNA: TGTGCCAGCAGCCACTCAGGGCAGGGACCAACACCCCTCCACTTT.